The clone carrying this T cell receptor (beta chain) has just a few counts. TCRdb's copy holds only in-frame clones and misses some; the assay was immunoSEQ multiplex PCR. The sample shows approximately 220,000 clones, under 90% of them seen only once. The CDR3 runs to 16 residues. Germline-derived CDR1 and CDR2 are MGHRA and YSYEKL. Trimming took off 2 bases at V and 3 bases at J, with 14 bases between the two ends. This record belongs to a study of blood T cell repertoires in COVID-19. The J gene is TRBJ1-3, the V gene TRBV4-1; no clear D. The source of this sequence is a woman aged 25 to 39 with acute COVID-19. Sequenced material: PBMCs or T cells enriched from blood (not recorded which). CDR3 DNA sequence: TGCGCCAGCAGCCAAACAACGACGGAGCGTGGAAACACCATATATTTT. Translating it yields CASSQTTTERGNTIYF.